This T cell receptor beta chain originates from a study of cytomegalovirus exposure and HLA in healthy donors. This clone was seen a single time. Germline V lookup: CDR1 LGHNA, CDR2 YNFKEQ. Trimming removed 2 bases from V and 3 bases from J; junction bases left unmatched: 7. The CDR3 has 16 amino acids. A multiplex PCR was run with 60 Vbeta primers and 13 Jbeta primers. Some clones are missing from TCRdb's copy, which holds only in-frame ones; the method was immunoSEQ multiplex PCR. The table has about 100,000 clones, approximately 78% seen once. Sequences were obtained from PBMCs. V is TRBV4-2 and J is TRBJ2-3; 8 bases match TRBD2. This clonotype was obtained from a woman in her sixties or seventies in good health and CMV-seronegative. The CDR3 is CASSQMTSDETDTQYF. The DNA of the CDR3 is TGTGCCAGCAGCCAAATGACTAGCGATGAAACAGATACGCAGTATTTT.